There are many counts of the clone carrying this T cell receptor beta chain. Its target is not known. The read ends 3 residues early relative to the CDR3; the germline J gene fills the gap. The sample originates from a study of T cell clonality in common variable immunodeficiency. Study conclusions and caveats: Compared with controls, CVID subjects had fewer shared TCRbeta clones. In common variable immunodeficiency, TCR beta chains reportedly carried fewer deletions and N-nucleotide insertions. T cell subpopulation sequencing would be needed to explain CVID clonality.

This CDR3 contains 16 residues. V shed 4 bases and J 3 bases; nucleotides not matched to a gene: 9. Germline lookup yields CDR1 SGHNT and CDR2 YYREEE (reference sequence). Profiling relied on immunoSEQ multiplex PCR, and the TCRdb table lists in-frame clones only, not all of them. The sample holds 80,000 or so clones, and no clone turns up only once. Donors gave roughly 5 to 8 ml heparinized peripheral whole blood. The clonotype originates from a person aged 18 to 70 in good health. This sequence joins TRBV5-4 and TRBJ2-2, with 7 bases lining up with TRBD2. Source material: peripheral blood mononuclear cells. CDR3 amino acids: CASSSWGEGHTGELFF. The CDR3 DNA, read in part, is TGTGCCAGCAGCAGCTGGGGGGAGGGGCACACCGGGGAG.